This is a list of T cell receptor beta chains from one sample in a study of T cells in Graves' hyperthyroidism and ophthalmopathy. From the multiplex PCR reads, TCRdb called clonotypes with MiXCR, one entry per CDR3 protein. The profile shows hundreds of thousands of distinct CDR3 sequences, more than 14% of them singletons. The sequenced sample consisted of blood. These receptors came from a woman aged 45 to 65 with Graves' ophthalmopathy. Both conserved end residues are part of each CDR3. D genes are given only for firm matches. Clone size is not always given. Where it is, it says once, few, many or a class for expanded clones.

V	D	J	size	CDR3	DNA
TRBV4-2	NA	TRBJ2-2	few	CASSQDYGPGELFF	TGTGCCAGCAGCCAAGATTACGGTCCCGGGGAGCTGTTTTTT
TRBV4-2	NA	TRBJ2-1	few	CASSPKASQRAGQFF	TGTGCCAGCAGCCCGAAAGCGTCTCAGCGAGCGGGGCAGTTCTTC
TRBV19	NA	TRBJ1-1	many	CASSIVPGILNTEAFF	TGTGCCAGTAGTATAGTCCCAGGGATTTTGAACACTGAAGCTTTCTTT
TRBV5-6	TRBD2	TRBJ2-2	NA	CASSLEAGGPPGELFF	TGTGCCAGCAGCTTGGAAGCGGGAGGGCCCCCCGGGGAGCTGTTTTTT
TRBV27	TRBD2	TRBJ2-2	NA	CASSPLGLAGGGAGELFF	TGTGCCAGCAGTCCCCTAGGACTAGCGGGAGGTGGGGCCGGGGAGCTGTTTTTT
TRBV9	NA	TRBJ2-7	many	CASSETGSEQYF	TGTGCCAGCAGCGAGACTGGATCCGAGCAGTACTTC
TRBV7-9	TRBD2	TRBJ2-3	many	CASSSSGLPTDTQYF	TGTGCCAGCAGCTCCTCGGGACTACCAACAGATACGCAGTATTTT
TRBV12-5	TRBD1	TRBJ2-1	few	CASGNYRDRGPHEQFF	TGTGCTAGTGGCAATTACCGGGACAGGGGGCCCCATGAGCAGTTCTTC
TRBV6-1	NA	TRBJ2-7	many	CASRHRNTYEQYF	TGTGCCAGCAGACACAGGAACACCTACGAGCAGTACTTC
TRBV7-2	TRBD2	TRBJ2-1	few	CASSIAGTLGYNEQFF	TGTGCCAGCAGCATAGCGGGAACCCTGGGGTACAATGAGCAGTTCTTC
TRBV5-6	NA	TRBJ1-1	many	CASSFRQPANTEAFF	TGTGCCAGCAGCTTCCGACAGCCCGCGAACACTGAAGCTTTCTTT
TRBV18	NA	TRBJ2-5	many	CASSPLGLPDRLEETQYF	TGTGCCAGCTCACCACTCGGGCTCCCGGATCGACTAGAAGAGACCCAGTACTTC
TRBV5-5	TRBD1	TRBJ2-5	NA	CASSLERGRRQETQYF	TGTGCCAGCAGCTTGGAAAGGGGGCGACGCCAAGAGACCCAGTACTTC
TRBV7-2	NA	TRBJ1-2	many	CASSVDLSGSFYGYTF	TGTGCCAGCAGCGTAGACCTATCAGGGTCCTTCTATGGCTACACCTTC
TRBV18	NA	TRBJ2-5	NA	CASSLRPGQETQYF	TGTGCCAGCTCACTAAGGCCAGGGCAAGAGACCCAGTACTTC
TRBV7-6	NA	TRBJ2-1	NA	CASSLGFGSSYNEQFF	TGTGCCAGCAGCTTAGGGTTCGGGAGCTCCTACAATGAGCAGTTCTTC
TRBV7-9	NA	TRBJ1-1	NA	CASTGLLDTEAFF	TGTGCCAGCACGGGCCTGCTGGACACTGAAGCTTTCTTT
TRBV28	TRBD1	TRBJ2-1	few	CASRPTDRVRNNEQFF	TGTGCCAGCAGGCCGACCGACAGGGTCAGAAACAATGAGCAGTTCTTC
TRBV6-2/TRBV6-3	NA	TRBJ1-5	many	CASSYLKSNQPQHF	TGTGCCAGCAGTTATCTGAAGAGCAATCAGCCCCAGCATTTT
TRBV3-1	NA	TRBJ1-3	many	CASSQEGRRDTIYF	TGTGCCAGCAGCCAAGAAGGGCGGCGAGACACCATATATTTT
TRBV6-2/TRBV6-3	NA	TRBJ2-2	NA	CASSALAETGELFF	TGTGCCAGCAGTGCATTAGCGGAAACCGGGGAGCTGTTTTTT
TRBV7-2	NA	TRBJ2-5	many	CASSLSGWGEETQYF	TGTGCCAGCAGCTTAAGTGGTTGGGGTGAAGAGACCCAGTACTTC
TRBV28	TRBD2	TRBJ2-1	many	CASSQTGLAEYNEQFF	TGTGCCAGCAGTCAAACGGGACTAGCGGAATACAATGAGCAGTTCTTC
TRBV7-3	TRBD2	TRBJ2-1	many	CASSSSRLAGGHEQFF	TGTGCCAGCAGTTCCTCCCGACTAGCGGGAGGCCATGAGCAGTTCTTC
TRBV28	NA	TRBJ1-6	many	CASSLLAPVGSPLHF	TGTGCCAGCAGTTTGTTGGCTCCCGTCGGGTCACCCCTCCACTTT
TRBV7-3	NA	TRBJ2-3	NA	CASSFGVPDTQYF	TGTGCCAGCAGCTTTGGTGTTCCAGATACGCAGTATTTT
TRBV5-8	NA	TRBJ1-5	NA	CASSLRETQPQHF	TGTGCCAGCAGCTTGAGAGAGACACAGCCCCAGCATTTT
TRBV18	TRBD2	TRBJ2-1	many	CASSPRTSGRVGEQFF	TGTGCCAGCTCACCCCGGACTAGCGGGAGGGTTGGTGAGCAGTTCTTC
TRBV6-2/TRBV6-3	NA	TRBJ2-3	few	CASSYRSGSGTQMDTQYF	TGTGCCAGCAGTTACAGGAGTGGTAGCGGAACCCAAATGGATACGCAGTATTTT
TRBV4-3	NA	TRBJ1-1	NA	CASSQDHGGGTEAFF	TGCGCCAGCAGCCAAGACCACGGGGGGGGGACTGAAGCTTTCTTT
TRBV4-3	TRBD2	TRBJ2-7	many	CASSQGTSGNYEQYF	TGCGCCAGCAGCCAAGGGACTAGCGGAAACTACGAGCAGTACTTC
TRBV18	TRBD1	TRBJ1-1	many	CASSPRTGGAAFF	TGTGCCAGCTCACCAAGGACAGGGGGCGCGGCTTTCTTT
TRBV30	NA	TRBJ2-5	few	CAWSIENQETQYF	TGTGCCTGGAGTATAGAGAACCAAGAGACCCAGTACTTC
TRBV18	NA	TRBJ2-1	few	CASSRGGDSYNEQFF	TGTGCCAGCTCCCGAGGGGGGGACTCCTACAATGAGCAGTTCTTC